The T cell receptor beta chain under discussion was sequenced for a study of T cell clonality in common variable immunodeficiency (dated by TCRdb to between 2014 and 2016). The study at large found these results: Compared with healthy controls, CVID subjects showed increased TCRbeta clonality (t-test p = 0.018), a feature most characteristic of about a third of subjects. Healthy controls shared more TCRbeta clones with each other than CVID subjects shared among themselves (p < 0.0001). CVID TCRbeta sequences were reported to have fewer deletions and N-nucleotide insertions and to lack highly modified clones with 13 or more V deletions. Even though DNA input was equal, the average per sample came to 65,000 to 85,000 unique sequences for controls compared with roughly 30,000 for CVID samples. Correlations of repertoire features with clinical complications were constrained by heterogeneity among patients within the CVID cohort. According to the authors, finding the cause of the higher clonality in CVID would require sequencing the repertoires of T cell subpopulations.

There are 13 amino acids in the CDR3, from cysteine to phenylalanine inclusive. Shown are 30 bases from within the CDR3, in frame from base 1. V was cut back by 8 bases and J by 4 bases, leaving a gap of 15 bases between them. CDR1 and CDR2, per the germline V gene, are SGHTA and FQGNSA. This clone was seen a few times. Its antigen is not yet known. The read stops 3 residues short of the end of the CDR3; the missing end is completed from the germline J gene. CVID samples and control samples contributed equivalent amounts of genomic DNA as sequencing input. For every sample, a 60 bp segment covering the rearranged TCRbeta CDR3 region was amplified and then sequenced. The immunoSEQ assay, a bias-corrected multiplex PCR with high-throughput sequencing, was employed for TCRbeta amplification. As for the authors' bioinformatics: Each unique nucleotide sequence was treated as a clone and annotated with V, D and J genes, copy number and frequency. Sequences were labeled productive if in frame, and non-productive if out of frame or containing stop codons. As previously described, Shannon's entropy was used to calculate clonality. Mean CDR3 Kyte-Doolittle hydropathy was derived from the predicted amino acid sequences of productive clones. Scaled V gene usage was hierarchically clustered using Manhattan distance and complete linkage with the R hclust function. Clone sharing by CDR3 amino acid sequence was assessed by resampling 12 repertoires per group over 100 rounds. The repertoires were searched for 55 to 75 published EBV-specific and 200 to 300 published CMV-specific TCRbeta sequences. A couple of CVID samples that yielded fewer than 10,000 sequences were excluded from the analysis, so approximately 40 CVID repertoires were retained. TCRdb re-hosts the immuneACCESS table, in-frame sequences only. Its copies lack some clones; in the studies checked, an unresolved V gene accounts for under half of them, and the cause for the rest is not known. The V and J calls and clone size are taken from that table; D and trimming were inferred from the DNA. The table gives 51,000 or so clones for this sample, with none occurring only once. The ten largest make up 2% to 2.5% of the sample.

Most of the CVID patients and most of the healthy controls were of Caucasian heritage. Heparinized peripheral whole blood samples of about 5 to 8 ml were collected from each donor. Genomic DNA from adults with common variable immune deficiency (CVID) and from healthy adult controls was the source for sequencing TCRbeta CDR3 repertoires. The control group was made up of approximately 22 healthy adult volunteers (10 male and around twelve female) whose ages ranged from roughly 23 to 70 years, with a mean age of approximately 32. Diluted blood was density-centrifuged over Hypaque 1077 or Ficoll-Paque to isolate peripheral blood mononuclear cells. Genomic DNA was obtained from unsorted mononuclear cells through either Qiagen column purification or a centrifugation-based method.

In this chain, TRBV7-2 is recombined with TRBJ2-7; 7 matching bases give a weak D call of TRBD1. The sequence came from a person aged 18-70 years in good health. The sequenced sample was peripheral blood mononuclear cells. The CDR3 sequence is CASRGGGTYEQYF. The sequenced part of the CDR3 DNA is TGTGCCAGCCGAGGGGGCGGGACTTACGAG.